This TCR beta chain was sequenced for a study of T cells in women clearing cervical HPV infection. Study-wide context: Controls' single incident HPV16 infection cleared within 12 months without precancer. General study points: Richness plus V gene abundances separated cases from controls with AUC about 0.8. Each sample's T-cell count was unknown, possibly confounding richness.

The CDR3 loop spans 16 amino acids. J gave up 7 bases and V 0 bases, and 5 bases lay outside the gene matches. CDR1 DFQATT and CDR2 SNEGSKA come from the germline V gene (reference sequence). On this clone itself: Its specificity is not known. The read finishes 3 residues shy of the CDR3 end, and the germline J gene is used to complete it.

Data came from immunoSEQ multiplex PCR; TCRdb stores just in-frame clones and leaves some out. The table lists about 14,000 clones. Specimen: blood buffy coat. J is TRBJ2-1 and V is TRBV20-1; TRBD2 agrees at 14 bases. This TCR was sampled from a woman aged 18 to 69 with a cervical HPV16 infection that either progressed to CIN3+ or cleared (not recorded which). This CDR3 reads CSARDRTSGRWNEQFF. The sequenced part of the CDR3 DNA is TGCAGTGCTAGAGATCGGACTAGCGGGAGGTGGAATGAG.